This T cell receptor beta chain stems from a study of cytomegalovirus exposure and HLA in healthy donors. Study findings and constraints: Under in vitro conditions, a few CMV-associated chains were confirmed as specific for CMV antigens. Many donors shared some public TCRs, even though most TCR sequences were rare.

TCRdb's table, derived via immunoSEQ multiplex PCR, lists solely in-frame clones and lacks some. The sample lists 250,000 to 400,000 clones, roughly 86% occurring once. The CDR3 extends over 14 amino acids. CDR1 and CDR2 (germline): MNHEY, SMNVEV (reference sequence). V was shortened by 0 bases and J by 1 base, with 7 bases between the two germline ends. Details on this clone: Antigen unknown.

The clonotype comes from a young man in good health and CMV-seronegative. Sequencing was carried out using PBMCs. This rearrangement joins TRBV27 to TRBJ2-7; possible D gene TRBD2, 5 bases. The CDR3, as DNA: TGTGCCAGCAGTTTATCGTCGGGGTCCTACGAGCAGTACTTC. It is translated as CASSLSSGSYEQYF.